This entry is about one T cell receptor (beta chain). The data originate from a study of blood T cell repertoires in COVID-19. Study context: The origin of the acute and convalescent COVID-19 samples was the United States, Italy and Spain. In each case, the material was cDNA or gDNA derived from T cells, B-cell-depleted T cells, or PBMCs.

How the authors handled the data: Researchers report that nucleated cell counts were estimated from reference gene primer amplification. Clones were read by immunoSEQ multiplex PCR, and TCRdb kept only the in-frame ones, dropping some. The V and J calls and clone size were taken over from that table, and D and trimming were inferred from the DNA. The sample lists 120,000 to 150,000 clones, around 84% occurring once. The source is a human donor in a cohort sampled during active COVID-19. The sequenced sample was peripheral blood.

CDR3 bases: TGTGCCAGCAGCTCAAGTGGACTGGGATTAGGCGGCTACACCTTC. Its translation: CASSSSGLGLGGYTF. The chain combines TRBV11-2 with TRBJ1-2; D gene uncertain. The CDR3 contains 15 residues. The V end was cut by 4 bases, the J end by 8 bases, with 20 bases between. CDR1 and CDR2 (germline): SGHAT, FQNNGV.